This T cell receptor (beta chain) was observed in a study of beta chain features in type 1 diabetes. The CDR3 has 12 amino acids. Germline-derived CDR1 and CDR2 are LNHNV and YYDKDF (reference sequence). Trimming stripped 3 bases from V and 4 bases from J, with 6 bases between. Every bit of the isolated RNA underwent reverse transcription, so sequencing read expressed TCRB transcripts. Repertoires were generated with immunoSEQ multiplex PCR, while TCRdb's copy carries only in-frame clones and drops some. The table records hundreds of thousands of clones, approximately 30% of them present only once. The chain is built from TRBV15 and TRBJ2-5; D unresolved. What was sequenced was naive CD4+ T cells from blood. The TCR was taken from a man aged 18-30 years in good health. The chain's CDR3 is CATSSSGETQYF. CDR3 bases: TGTGCCACCAGCAGCAGTGGAGAGACCCAGTACTTC.